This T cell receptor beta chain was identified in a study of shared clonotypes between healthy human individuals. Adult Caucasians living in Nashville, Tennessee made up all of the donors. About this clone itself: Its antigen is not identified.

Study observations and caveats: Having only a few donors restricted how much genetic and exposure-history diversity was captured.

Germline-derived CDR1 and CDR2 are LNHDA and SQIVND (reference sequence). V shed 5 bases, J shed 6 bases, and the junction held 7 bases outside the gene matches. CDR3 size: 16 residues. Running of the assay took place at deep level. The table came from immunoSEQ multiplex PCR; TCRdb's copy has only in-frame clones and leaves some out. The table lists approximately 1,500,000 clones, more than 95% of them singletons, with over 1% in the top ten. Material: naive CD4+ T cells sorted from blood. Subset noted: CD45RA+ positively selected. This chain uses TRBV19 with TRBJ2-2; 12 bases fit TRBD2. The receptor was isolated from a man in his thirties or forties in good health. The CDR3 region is CASSATSGSGAGELFF. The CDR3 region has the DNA TGTGCCAGTAGTGCGACTAGCGGGAGTGGTGCCGGGGAGCTGTTTTTT.